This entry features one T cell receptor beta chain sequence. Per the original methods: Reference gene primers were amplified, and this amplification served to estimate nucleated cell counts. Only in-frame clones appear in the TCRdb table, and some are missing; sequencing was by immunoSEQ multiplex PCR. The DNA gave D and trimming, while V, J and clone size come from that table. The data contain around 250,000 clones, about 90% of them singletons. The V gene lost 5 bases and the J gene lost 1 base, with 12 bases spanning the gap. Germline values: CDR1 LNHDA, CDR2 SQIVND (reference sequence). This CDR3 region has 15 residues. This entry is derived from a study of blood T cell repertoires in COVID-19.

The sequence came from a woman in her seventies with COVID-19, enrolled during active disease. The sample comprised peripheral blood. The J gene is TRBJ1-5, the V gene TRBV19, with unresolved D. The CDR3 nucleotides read TGTGCCAGTAGTCCAATCGAGGAGAGCAATCAGCCCCAGCATTTT. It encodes CASSPIEESNQPQHF.